This TCR beta chain was documented in a study of Graves' ophthalmopathy and Graves' hyperthyroidism. General study findings and limits: Most expanded clonotypes in thyroid above 0.001 frequency also showed up in blood. The model achieved 70.59% sensitivity and 72% to 85% specificity for ophthalmopathy progression. Stable hyperthyroidism and ophthalmopathy were told apart by a 13-signature model, which achieved 87.88% sensitivity and around 80% specificity.

Comment on this clonotype: The antigen remains undetermined.

The CDR3 runs 15 residues. From germline, CDR1 is DFQATT and CDR2 SNEGSKA (reference sequence). Trimming removed 6 bases at V and 0 bases at J, with 15 bases between. Lactation, pregnancy, uncontrolled infections and other autoimmune diseases were all grounds for excluding patients. The sequenced template was RNA, covering the TCR beta CDR3 region. First-round RT-PCR with HTBI primers preceded a second-round multiplex PCR. TCRdb called the multiplex PCR reads again in MiXCR, with one record for every CDR3 protein. Of approximately 640,000 distinct CDR3 sequences in the sample, about two fifths were seen once.

The sequenced sample consisted of peripheral blood. The chain has TRBV20-1 and TRBJ2-1; D could derive from TRBD1 or TRBD2 (6 bases each). This clonotype originated in an adult man with Graves' ophthalmopathy. The CDR3 DNA sequence: TGCAGTGCCAGATGGAGGGGGAGCTCCTACAATGAGCAGTTCTTC. It specifies CSARWRGSSYNEQFF.